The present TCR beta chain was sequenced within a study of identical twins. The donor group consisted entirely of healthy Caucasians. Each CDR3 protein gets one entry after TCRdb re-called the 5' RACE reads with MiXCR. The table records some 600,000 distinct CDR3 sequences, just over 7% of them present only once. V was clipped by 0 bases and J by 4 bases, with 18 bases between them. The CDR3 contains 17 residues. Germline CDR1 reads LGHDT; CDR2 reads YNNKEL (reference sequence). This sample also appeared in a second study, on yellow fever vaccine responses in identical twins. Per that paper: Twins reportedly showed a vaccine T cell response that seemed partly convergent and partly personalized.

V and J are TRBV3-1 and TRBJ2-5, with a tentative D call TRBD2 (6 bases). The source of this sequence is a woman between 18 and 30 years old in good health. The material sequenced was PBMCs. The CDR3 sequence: CASSQDLRLVERETQYF. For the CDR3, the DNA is TGTGCCAGCAGCCAAGATCTTCGACTAGTGGAGAGAGAGACCCAGTACTTC.